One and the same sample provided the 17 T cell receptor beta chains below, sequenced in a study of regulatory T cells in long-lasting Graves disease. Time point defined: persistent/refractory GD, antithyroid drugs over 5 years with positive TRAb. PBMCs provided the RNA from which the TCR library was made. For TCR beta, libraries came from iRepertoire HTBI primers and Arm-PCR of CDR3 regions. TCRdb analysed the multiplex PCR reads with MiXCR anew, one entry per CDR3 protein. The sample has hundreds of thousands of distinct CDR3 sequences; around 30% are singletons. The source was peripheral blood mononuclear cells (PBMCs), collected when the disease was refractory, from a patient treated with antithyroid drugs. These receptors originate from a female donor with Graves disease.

The CDR3 here is CASSLRTGSNYGYTF. The CDR3 coding sequence is TGTGCCAGCAGCTTACGGACAGGGTCTAACTATGGCTACACCTTC. The chain carries TRBV13 and TRBJ1-2; TRBD1 matches at 8 bases. With 2 bases clipped from V and 0 bases from J, the junction kept 2 bases outside the gene matches. The CDR3 runs 15 residues. Germline V gene lookup returns CDR1 PRHDT and CDR2 FYEKMQ (reference sequence).

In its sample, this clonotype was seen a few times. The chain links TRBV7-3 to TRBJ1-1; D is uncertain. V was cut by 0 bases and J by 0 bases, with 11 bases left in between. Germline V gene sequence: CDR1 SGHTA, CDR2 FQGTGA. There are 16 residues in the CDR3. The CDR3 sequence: CASSLTGRTVNTEAFF. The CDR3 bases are TGTGCCAGCAGCTTAACCGGCAGGACCGTGAACACTGAAGCTTTCTTT.

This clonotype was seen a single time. This chain's CDR3 is CASASSGTASYEQYF. The CDR3 coding sequence is TGTGCCAGCGCCTCCTCCGGGACAGCCTCCTACGAGCAGTACTTC. This rearrangement joins TRBV27 to TRBJ2-7; 7 nucleotides match TRBD1. J lost 0 bases, V lost 8 bases, and 10 bases had no gene match. This CDR3 has 15 amino acids. The V gene's germline CDR1 is MNHEY and CDR2 SMNVEV (reference sequence).

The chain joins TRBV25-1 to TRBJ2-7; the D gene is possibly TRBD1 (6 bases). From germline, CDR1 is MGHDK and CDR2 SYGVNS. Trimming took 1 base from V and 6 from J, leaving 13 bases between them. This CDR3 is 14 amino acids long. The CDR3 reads CASSEFDRFGEQYF. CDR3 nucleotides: TGTGCCAGCAGTGAATTCGACAGGTTTGGCGAGCAGTACTTC.

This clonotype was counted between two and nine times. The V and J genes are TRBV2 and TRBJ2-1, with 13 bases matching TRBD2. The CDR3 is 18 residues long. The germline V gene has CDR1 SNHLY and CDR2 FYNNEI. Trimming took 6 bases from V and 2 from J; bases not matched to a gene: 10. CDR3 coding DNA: TGTGCCAGCAGCCCCCCAGTAACTAGCGGGAGGGCCTACAATGAGCAGTTCTTC. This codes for CASSPPVTSGRAYNEQFF.

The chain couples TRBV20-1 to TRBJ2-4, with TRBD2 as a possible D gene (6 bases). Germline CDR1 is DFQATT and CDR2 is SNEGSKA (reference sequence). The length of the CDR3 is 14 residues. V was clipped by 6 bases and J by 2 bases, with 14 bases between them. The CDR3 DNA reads TGCAGTGCAAGCCCGGGACTTACCAAAAACATTCAGTACTTC. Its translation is CSASPGLTKNIQYF.

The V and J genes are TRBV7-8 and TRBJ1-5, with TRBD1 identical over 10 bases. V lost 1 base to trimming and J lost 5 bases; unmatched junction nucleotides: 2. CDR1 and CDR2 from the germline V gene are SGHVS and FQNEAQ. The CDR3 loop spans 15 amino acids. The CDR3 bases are TGTGCCAGCAGCTTAGAAGGGACAGGGGATCAGCCCCAGCATTTT. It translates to CASSLEGTGDQPQHF.

CDR3 protein: CSVATGMNTEAFF. CDR3 DNA sequence: TGCAGCGTCGCGACAGGAATGAACACTGAAGCTTTCTTT. The V gene is TRBV29-1, the J gene TRBJ1-1, with TRBD1 as a possible D gene (6 bases). Germline lookup yields CDR1 SQVTM and CDR2 ANQGSEA. The V and J ends lost 6 bases and 0 bases respectively, with 11 bases between them. The CDR3 is 13 amino acids.

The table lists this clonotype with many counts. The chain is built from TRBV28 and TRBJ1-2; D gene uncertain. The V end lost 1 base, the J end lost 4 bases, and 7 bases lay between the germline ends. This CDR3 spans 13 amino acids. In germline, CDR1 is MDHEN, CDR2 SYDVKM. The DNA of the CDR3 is TGTGCCAGCAGTTTATTGAGCCGCTATGGCTACACCTTC. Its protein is CASSLLSRYGYTF.

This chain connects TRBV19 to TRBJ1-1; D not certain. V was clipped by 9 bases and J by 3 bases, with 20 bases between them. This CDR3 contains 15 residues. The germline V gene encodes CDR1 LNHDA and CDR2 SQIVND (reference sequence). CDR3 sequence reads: CASKNRPPEDTEAFF. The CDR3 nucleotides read TGTGCCAGCAAGAATAGACCCCCCGAGGACACTGAAGCTTTCTTT.

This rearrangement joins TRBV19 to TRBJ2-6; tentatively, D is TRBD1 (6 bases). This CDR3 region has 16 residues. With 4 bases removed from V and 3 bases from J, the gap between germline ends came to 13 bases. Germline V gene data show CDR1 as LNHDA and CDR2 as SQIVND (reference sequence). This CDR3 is CASSKDSPLGANVLTF. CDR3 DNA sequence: TGTGCCAGTAGTAAGGACAGCCCCCTTGGGGCCAACGTCCTGACTTTC.

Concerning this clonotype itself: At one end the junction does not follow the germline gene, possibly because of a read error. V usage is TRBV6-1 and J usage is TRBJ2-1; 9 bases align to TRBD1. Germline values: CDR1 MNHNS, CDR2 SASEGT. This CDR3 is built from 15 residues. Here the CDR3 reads CTSRSPPGQGLEQFF. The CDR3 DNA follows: TGTACCAGCAGATCTCCACCGGGACAGGGTCTTGAGCAGTTCTTC.

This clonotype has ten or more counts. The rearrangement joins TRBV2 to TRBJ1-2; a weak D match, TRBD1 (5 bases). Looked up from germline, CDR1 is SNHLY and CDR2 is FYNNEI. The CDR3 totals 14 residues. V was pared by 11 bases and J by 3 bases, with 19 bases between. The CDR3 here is CAGGISQVDYGYTF. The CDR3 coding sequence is TGTGCCGGGGGGATATCGCAGGTCGACTATGGCTACACCTTC. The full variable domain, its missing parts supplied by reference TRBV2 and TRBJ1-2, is EPEVTQTPSHQVTQMGQEVILRCVPISNHLYFYWYRQILGQKVEFLVSFYNNEISEKSEIFDDQFSVERPDGSNFTLKIRSTKLEDSAMYFCAGGISQVDYGYTFGSGTRLTVV.

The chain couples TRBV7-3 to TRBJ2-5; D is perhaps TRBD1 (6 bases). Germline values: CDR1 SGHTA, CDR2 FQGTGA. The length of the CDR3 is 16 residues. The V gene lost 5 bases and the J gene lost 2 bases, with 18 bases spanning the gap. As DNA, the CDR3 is TGTGCCAGCAGCCCTACAGGGAACCCCCGGCAAGAGACCCAGTACTTC. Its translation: CASSPTGNPRQETQYF.

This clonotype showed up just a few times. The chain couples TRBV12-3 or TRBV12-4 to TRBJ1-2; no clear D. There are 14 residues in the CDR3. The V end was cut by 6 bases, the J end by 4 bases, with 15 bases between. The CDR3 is CASRARGLSYGYTF. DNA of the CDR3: TGTGCCAGCAGGGCCCGAGGGCTTAGCTATGGCTACACCTTC.

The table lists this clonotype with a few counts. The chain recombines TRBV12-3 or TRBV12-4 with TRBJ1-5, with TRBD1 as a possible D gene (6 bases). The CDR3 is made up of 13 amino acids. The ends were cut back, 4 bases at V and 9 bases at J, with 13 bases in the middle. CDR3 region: CASSSGVWGPQHF. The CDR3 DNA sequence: TGTGCCAGCAGTTCAGGGGTCTGGGGGCCCCAGCATTTT.

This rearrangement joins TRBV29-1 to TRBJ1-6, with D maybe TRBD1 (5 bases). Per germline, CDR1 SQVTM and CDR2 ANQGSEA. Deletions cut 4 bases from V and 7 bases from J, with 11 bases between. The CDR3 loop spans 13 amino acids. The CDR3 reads CSVARATNSPLHF. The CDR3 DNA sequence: TGCAGCGTTGCCAGGGCTACGAATTCACCCCTCCACTTT. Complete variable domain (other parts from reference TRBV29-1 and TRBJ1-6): SAVISQKPSRDICQRGTSLTIQCQVDSQVTMMFWYRQQPGQSLTLIATANQGSEATYESGFVIDKFPISRPNLTFSTLTVSNMSPEDSSIYLCSVARATNSPLHFGNGTRLTVT.